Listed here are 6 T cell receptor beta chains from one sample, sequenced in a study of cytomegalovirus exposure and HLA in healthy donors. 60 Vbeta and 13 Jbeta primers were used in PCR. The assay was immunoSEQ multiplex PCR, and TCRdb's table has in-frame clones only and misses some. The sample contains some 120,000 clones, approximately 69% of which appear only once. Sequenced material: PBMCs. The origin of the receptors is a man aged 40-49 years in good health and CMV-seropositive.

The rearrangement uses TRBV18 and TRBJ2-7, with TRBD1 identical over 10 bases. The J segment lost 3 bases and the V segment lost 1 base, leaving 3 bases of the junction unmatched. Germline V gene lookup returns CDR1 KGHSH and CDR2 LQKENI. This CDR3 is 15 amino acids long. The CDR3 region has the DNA TGTGCCAGCTCACCACGGGACAGGGGATTCTACGAGCAGTACTTC. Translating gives CASSPRDRGFYEQYF.

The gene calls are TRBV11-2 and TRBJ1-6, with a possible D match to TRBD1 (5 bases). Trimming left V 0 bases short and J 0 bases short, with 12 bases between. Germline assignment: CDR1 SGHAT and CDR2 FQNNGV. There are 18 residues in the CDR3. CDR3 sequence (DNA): TGTGCCAGCAGCTTAGAGGGGCGACAGTTCTCCTATAATTCACCCCTCCACTTT. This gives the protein CASSLEGRQFSYNSPLHF. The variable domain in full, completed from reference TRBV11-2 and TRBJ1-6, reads EAGVAQSPRYKIIEKRQSVAFWCNPISGHATLYWYQQILGQGPKLLIQFQNNGVVDDSQLPKDRFSAERLKGVDSTLKIQPAKLEDSAVYLCASSLEGRQFSYNSPLHFGNGTRLTVT.

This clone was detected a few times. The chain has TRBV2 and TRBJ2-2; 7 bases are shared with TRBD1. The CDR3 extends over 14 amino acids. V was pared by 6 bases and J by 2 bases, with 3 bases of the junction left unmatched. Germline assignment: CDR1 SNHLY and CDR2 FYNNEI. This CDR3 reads CASRGDRNTGELFF. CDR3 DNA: TGTGCCAGCAGAGGGGACAGAAACACCGGGGAGCTGTTTTTT.

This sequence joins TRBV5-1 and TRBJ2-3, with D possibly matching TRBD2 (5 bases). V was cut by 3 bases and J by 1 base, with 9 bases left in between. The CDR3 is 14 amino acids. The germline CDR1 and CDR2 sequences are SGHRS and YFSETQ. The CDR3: CASSSGLGTDTQYF. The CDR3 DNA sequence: TGCGCCAGCAGCTCCGGACTCGGCACAGATACGCAGTATTTT.

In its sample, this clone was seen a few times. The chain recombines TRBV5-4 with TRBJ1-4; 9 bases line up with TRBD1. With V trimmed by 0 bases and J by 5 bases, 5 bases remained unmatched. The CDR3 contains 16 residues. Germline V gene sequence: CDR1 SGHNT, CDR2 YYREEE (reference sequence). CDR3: CASSLVPTGGNEKLFF. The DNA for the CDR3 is TGTGCCAGCAGCTTGGTTCCTACAGGGGGCAATGAAAAACTGTTTTTT.

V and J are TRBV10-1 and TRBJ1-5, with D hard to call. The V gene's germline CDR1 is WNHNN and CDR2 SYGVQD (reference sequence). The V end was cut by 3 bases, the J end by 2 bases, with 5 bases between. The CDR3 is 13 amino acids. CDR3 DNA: TGCGCCAGCAGTGAAAGCGGCAATCAGCCCCAGCATTTT. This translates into CASSESGNQPQHF.